The sequence of this T cell receptor (beta chain) was determined in a study of blood T cell repertoires in COVID-19 (TCRdb year 2020). About the investigation overall: Collaborator samples came from the United States, Italy and Spain and covered acute and convalescent phases of COVID-19. Deeply sampled blood TCRbeta repertoires from subjects exposed to, actively infected with, or recovered from COVID-19 were included in the dataset. Where HLA class I and class II types were available, the types were taken from metadata supplied by the sample provider, not from assay-based typing. Samples came from the ongoing ImmuneRACE study (first 160 participants) plus 1,254 subjects from 6 global collaborators. A freely available public database, intended as a resource for researchers studying the immune response to SARS-CoV-2, is where the repertoires were released. Nearly every sample came with metadata listing a de-identified subject ID, COVID-19 status, age in years and sex. The prospective study material was composed of cDNA or gDNA derived from T cells, B-cell-depleted T cells, or PBMCs.

Participants in the prospective study were aged roughly 18 to 89 years, lived in about two dozen United States geographic areas, and enrolled through a virtual design. Cohort assignment in the prospective study relied on participant-reported clinical history from a screening survey and a study questionnaire. In the prospective study, whole blood, serum and a nasopharyngeal or oropharyngeal swab were collected from each participant by mobile phlebotomists. Over an approximately 2-month period, participants in the prospective study had the option of providing additional blood draws and questionnaires. Before DNA extraction, prospective study blood samples were shipped either frozen or at room temperature. The CDR3 runs 16 amino acids, cysteine and phenylalanine included. The kept DNA is CDR3 alone, 48 bases in frame from the first base. Trimming costs V 4 bases and J 7 bases, and their ends lie 20 bases apart. Reading the germline V gene (reference sequence) gives CDR1 LNHDA and CDR2 SQIVND.

The immunoSEQ Assay, a bias-controlled multiplex PCR, was used to amplify TCRbeta CDR3 regions from genomic DNA. The study's own analysis went as follows. Nucleated cell counts per sample were estimated from amplification of reference gene primers within the assay. To quantify the absolute abundance of each unique TCRbeta CDR3 rearrangement, sequence reads were collapsed and filtered. For each sample, productive Simpson clonality was calculated as the square root of Simpson's diversity index across productive rearrangements. Not all clones reach the TCRdb copy of this immuneACCESS table, which keeps in-frame sequences only. Checked studies attribute under half of the gap to unresolved V genes and leave the rest unexplained. V, J and clone size are taken as reported in that table, and D and trimming were inferred from the DNA itself. The sample table records 120,000 to 150,000 clones; almost 85% of these occur just once. The top ten constitute about 3.7% of the sample.

This clone was seen only once. The clone's antigen remains unknown. Base qualities are not provided; no much larger clone lies one nucleotide away. What the authors observed across the whole study: The quantity of clinical and demographic metadata differed by source and by participant and was supplied without curation.

Rearrangement joined TRBV19 to TRBJ2-1; possibly the D gene is TRBD2, per 5 matching bases. Sequencing input: PBMCs or T cells enriched from blood (not recorded which). This sequence was found in a woman between 50 and 59 years old with acute COVID-19. The nucleotide sequence is given as TGTGCCAGTAGTACCTCTCAGCGGAATCCGACGAATGAGCAGTTCTTC. It codes for CASSTSQRNPTNEQFF. This CDR3, with the reference TRBV19 and TRBJ2-1 proteins standing in past its ends, gives the full variable domain DGGITQSPKYLFRKEGQNVTLSCEQNLNHDAMYWYRQDPGQGLRLIYYSQIVNDFQKGDIAEGYSVSREKKESFPLTVTSAQKNPTAFYLCASSTSQRNPTNEQFFGPGTRLTVL.